This TCR beta chain was recovered during a study of vaccination and CD4 T cells after COVID-19. Study-wide background: Two Hispanic individuals were among six male and four female convalescent patients.

Germline CDR1 SGHNT, CDR2 YYREEE (reference sequence). There are 14 residues in the CDR3. J gave up 1 base and V 2 bases, and 1 base lay outside the gene matches. TCRdb re-analysed the PCR reads in MiXCR, keeping a single row per CDR3 protein. The sample records 12,000 to 15,000 distinct CDR3 sequences, 69% being singletons. The sample was CD4+ T cells from blood, taken after SARS-CoV-2 vaccination. This chain connects TRBV5-4 to TRBJ1-1, with 8 bases aligning to TRBD1. The receptor's source is a human donor who had recovered from COVID-19. As DNA, the CDR3 is TGTGCCAGCAGCTTAGACAGGGGGAACACTGAAGCTTTCTTT. Amino acids: CASSLDRGNTEAFF.